This T cell receptor beta chain was identified in a study of high-grade serous ovarian cancer treatment subgroups. The overall study: Each sample yielded on average roughly 8,200 unique TCR beta rearrangements from approximately 15,000 reads.

The tumor samples were collected prior to definitive surgery or chemotherapy. Findings and caveats of the study: Different patients shared almost no repertoire; same-patient tumors shared roughly 0.1 to 0.8.

Worth noting for this clone: Its target is unknown.

Sequencing was performed with immunoSEQ multiplex PCR; in TCRdb, only in-frame clones are kept and a portion is missing. Of about 2,500 clones listed, roughly 79% are singletons. The germline CDR1 and CDR2 sequences are MDHEN and SYDVKM. Trimming removed 5 bases at V and 5 bases at J, with 17 bases between. The CDR3 extends over 15 amino acids. The sequenced sample was tumor tissue. The chain employs TRBV28 and TRBJ2-3, with TRBD1 as a possible D gene (5 bases). The TCR sequence derives from a human donor with high-grade serous ovarian cancer. DNA of the CDR3: TGTGCCAGCAGTCCCCCAGGGCAGCCACTAGATACGCAGTATTTT. Translation: CASSPPGQPLDTQYF.